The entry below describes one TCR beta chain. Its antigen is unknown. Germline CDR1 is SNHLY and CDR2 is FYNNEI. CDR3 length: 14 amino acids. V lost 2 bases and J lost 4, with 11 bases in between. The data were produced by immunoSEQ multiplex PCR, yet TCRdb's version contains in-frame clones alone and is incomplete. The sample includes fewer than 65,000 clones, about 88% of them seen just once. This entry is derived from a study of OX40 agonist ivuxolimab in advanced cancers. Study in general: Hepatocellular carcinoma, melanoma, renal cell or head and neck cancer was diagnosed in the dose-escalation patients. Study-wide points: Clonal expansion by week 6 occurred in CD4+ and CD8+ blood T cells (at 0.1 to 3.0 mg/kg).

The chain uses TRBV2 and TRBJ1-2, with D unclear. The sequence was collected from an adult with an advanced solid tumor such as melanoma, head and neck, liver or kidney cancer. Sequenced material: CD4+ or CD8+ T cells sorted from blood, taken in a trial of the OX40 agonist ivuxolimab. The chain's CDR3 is CASSEIQVSYGYTF. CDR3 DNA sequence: TGTGCCAGCAGTGAAATTCAGGTTTCCTATGGCTACACCTTC.